This T cell receptor (beta chain) originates from a study of Graves' ophthalmopathy and Graves' hyperthyroidism. Study-level information: The blood sample was drawn at first diagnosis and before any treatment.

Patients were excluded if they had other autoimmune diseases or uncontrolled infections, and likewise if pregnancy or lactation applied. Findings and caveats of the study: A 13-signature model separated ophthalmopathy from stable hyperthyroidism, 85% to 90% sensitivity, about 81% specificity.

J lost 4 bases, V lost 11 bases, and 10 bases had no gene match. The CDR3 loop spans 15 amino acids. For repertoire sequencing, the TCR beta CDR3 regions were amplified from RNA transcripts. The first-round RT-PCR employed HTBI primers together with the Qiagen OneStep RT-PCR kit. A multiplex PCR was then performed as the second round. Via MiXCR, TCRdb re-called the multiplex PCR reads, giving one row per CDR3 protein. The data show 200,000 to 250,000 distinct CDR3 sequences, with roughly a fifth seen just once and roughly 44% held by the top ten. In this sample, this clonotype turned up a few times. Its specificity is not known.

The TCR sequence derives from a woman aged 45-65 years with Graves' ophthalmopathy. The sequenced sample was peripheral blood. The chain has TRBV12-3 or TRBV12-4 and TRBJ2-2, with 10 bases that match TRBD1. The CDR3: CAGTGTGEATGELFF. CDR3 DNA: TGTGCCGGGACCGGGACAGGGGAGGCCACCGGGGAGCTGTTTTTT.